This TCR beta chain appears in the sequencing data of a study of cytomegalovirus exposure and HLA in healthy donors. The assay was immunoSEQ multiplex PCR, and TCRdb's table has in-frame clones only and misses some. The repertoire has under 95,000 clones, under 95% of them found once; the top ten carry less than 2.5%. The V and J ends lost 0 bases and 3 bases respectively, with 5 bases between them. The germline V gene encodes CDR1 MDHEN and CDR2 SYDVKM. The CDR3 totals 14 residues. Findings and caveats of the study: The majority of TCR sequences were rare, yet some public TCRs appeared in many donors. Some TCR beta chains (164 of them) were listed as cytomegalovirus-associated.

On this clone itself: Its target is unknown.

This chain links TRBV28 with TRBJ2-2; D ambiguous. This TCR was recovered from a man under 40 in good health and CMV-seronegative. The material sequenced was PBMCs. CDR3 coding DNA: TGTGCCAGCAGTTTATGGCGGCACACCGGGGAGCTGTTTTTT. Amino acid sequence: CASSLWRHTGELFF.